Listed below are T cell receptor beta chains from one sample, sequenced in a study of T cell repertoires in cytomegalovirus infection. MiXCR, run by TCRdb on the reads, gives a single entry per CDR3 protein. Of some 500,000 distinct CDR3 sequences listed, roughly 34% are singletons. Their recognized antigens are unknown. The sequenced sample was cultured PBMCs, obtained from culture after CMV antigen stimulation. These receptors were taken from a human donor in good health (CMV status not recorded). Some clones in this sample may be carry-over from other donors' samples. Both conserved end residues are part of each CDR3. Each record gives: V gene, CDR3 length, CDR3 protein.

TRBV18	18	CASSPNQGLGESYNEQFF
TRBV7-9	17	CASSLASHRGFTGELFF
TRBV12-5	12	CASGPKANVLTF
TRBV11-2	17	CASSLTLTGGKTGELFF
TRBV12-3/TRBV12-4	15	CASASDGSVTGELFF
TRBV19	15	CASTLMGREDEKLFF
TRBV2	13	CASSVRGTDTQYF
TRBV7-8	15	CASSLAISSYNEQFF
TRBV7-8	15	CASSPRGGGYNEQFF
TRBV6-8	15	CASSQDRGGNSPLHF
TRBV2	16	CASSPDGTRGLDTQYF
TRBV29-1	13	CSVEDGSNEKLFF
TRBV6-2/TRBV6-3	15	CASSYDSTSDSEQYF
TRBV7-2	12	CASSPVSYEQYF
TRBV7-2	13	CASSPGGGSGYTF
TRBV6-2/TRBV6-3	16	CASSYGTRGRATEAFF
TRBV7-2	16	CASSPRRGGWDTEAFF
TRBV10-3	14	CAISESFQSYEQYF
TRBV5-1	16	CASRRTGVGRQETQYF
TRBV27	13	CASSSTPFKPQHF
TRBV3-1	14	CASRIRAGSAEAFF
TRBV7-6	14	CASSFFAGQDTQYF
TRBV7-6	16	CASSSPTGSGNSPLHF
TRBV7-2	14	CASSLTGGAGGYTF
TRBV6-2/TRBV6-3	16	CASRPPGGADNQPQHF
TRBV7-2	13	CASSLATVDEQFF
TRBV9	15	CASSVVASGRNEQFF
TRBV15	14	CATSRDRGGETQYF
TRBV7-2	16	CASSPAPSGMRYEQYF
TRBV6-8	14	CASSYSRGTTEAFF
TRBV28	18	CASSLFSWTGKLNQPQHF
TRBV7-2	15	CASSFGWAGHNEQFF
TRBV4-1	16	CASSPQGAGGGNEQFF
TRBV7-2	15	CASSAPRTLKNIQYF
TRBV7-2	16	CASSFAGTQDGDTQYF
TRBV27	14	CASSLVGNQETQYF
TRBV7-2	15	CASSLRQGQDEKLFF
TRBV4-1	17	CASSQAVGGQNTGELFF
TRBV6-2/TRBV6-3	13	CASSYSRDTEAFF
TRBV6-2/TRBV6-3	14	CASIRGGAYNEQFF
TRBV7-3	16	CASSGMGGSASDTQYF
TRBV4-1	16	CASSQEPGQGYYEQYF
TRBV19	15	CASSRGTASNQPQHF
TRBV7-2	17	CASSRPVERGSSYEQYF
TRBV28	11	CASSGLGAQYF